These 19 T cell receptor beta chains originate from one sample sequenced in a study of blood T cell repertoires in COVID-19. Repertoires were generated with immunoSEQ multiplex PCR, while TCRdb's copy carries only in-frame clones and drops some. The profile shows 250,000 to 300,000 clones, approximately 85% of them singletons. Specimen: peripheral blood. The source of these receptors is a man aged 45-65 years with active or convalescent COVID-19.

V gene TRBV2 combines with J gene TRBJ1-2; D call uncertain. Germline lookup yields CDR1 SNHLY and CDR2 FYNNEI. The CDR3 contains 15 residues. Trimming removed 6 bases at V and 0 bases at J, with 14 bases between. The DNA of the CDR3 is TGTGCCAGCAGATTCGACGGAGGAGCTAACTATGGCTACACCTTC. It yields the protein CASRFDGGANYGYTF.

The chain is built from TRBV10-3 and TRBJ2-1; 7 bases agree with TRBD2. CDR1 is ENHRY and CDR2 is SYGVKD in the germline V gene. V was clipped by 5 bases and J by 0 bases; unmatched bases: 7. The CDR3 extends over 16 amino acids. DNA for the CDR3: TGTGCCATCAGTCAAGCGGGATCCAGCTCCTACAATGAGCAGTTCTTC. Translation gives CAISQAGSSSYNEQFF.

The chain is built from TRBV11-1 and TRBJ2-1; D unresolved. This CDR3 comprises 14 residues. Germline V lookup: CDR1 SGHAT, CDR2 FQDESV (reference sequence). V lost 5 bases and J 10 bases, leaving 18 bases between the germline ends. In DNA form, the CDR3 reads TGTGCCAGCAGCCCCGCCTCCGTGGCAGGAGAGCAGTTCTTC. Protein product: CASSPASVAGEQFF.

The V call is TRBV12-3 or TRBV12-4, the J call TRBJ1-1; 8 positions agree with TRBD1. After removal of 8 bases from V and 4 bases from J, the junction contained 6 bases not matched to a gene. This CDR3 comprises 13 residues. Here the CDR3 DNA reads TGTGCCAGCTCGACTACAGGGGGCACTGAAGCTTTCTTT. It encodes CASSTTGGTEAFF.

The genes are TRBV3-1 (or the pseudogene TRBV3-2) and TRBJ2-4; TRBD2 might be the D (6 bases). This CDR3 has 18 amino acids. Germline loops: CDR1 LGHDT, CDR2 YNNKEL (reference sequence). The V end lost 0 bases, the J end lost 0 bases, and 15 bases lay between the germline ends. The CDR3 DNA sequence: TGTGCCAGCAGCCAAGAGGCGGGACGCGGGACAGCCAAAAACATTCAGTACTTC. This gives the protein CASSQEAGRGTAKNIQYF.

The CDR3 sequence: CASSTWDSSNSPLHF. The CDR3 coding sequence is TGTGCCAGCAGTACCTGGGACAGCTCTAATTCACCCCTCCACTTT. This chain links TRBV6-5 with TRBJ1-6, with 7 positions matching TRBD1. This CDR3 region has 15 residues. V was clipped by 5 bases and J by 6 bases; unmatched bases: 7. Germline V gene data show CDR1 as MNHEY and CDR2 as SVGAGI.

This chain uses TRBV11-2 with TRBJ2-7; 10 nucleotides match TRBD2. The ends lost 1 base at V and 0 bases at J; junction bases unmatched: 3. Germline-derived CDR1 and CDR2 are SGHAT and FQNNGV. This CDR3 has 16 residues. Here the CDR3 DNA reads TGTGCCAGCAGCTTAGTTGCTAGCGGGAGCTCCTACGAGCAGTACTTC. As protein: CASSLVASGSSYEQYF. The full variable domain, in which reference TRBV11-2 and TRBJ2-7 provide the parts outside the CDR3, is EAGVAQSPRYKIIEKRQSVAFWCNPISGHATLYWYQQILGQGPKLLIQFQNNGVVDDSQLPKDRFSAERLKGVDSTLKIQPAKLEDSAVYLCASSLVASGSSYEQYFGPGTRLTVT.

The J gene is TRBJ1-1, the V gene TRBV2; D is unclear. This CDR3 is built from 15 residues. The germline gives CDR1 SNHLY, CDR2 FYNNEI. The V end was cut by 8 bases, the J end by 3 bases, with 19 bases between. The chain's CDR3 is CASRSGRFGDTEAFF. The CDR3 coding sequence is TGTGCCAGCCGCTCCGGACGTTTCGGGGACACTGAAGCTTTCTTT.

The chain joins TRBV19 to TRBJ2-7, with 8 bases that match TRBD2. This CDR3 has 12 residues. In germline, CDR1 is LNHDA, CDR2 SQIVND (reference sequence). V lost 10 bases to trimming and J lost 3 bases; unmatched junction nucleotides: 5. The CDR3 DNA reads TGTGCCACCGGGACTAGGAACTACGAGCAGTACTTC. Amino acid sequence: CATGTRNYEQYF.

The chain's CDR3 is CATRSGAGNTIYF. The CDR3 bases are TGTGCCACCAGGTCGGGAGCTGGAAACACCATATATTTT. This rearrangement joins TRBV24-1 to TRBJ1-3; D is uncertain. The CDR3 extends over 13 amino acids. In germline, CDR1 is KGHDR, CDR2 SFDVKD. V dropped 7 bases and J dropped 2 bases, with 8 bases sitting between them.

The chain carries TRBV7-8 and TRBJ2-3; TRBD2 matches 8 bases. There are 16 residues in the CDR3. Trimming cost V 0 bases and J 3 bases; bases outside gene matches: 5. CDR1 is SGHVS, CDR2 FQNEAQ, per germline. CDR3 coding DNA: TGTGCCAGCAGCTTAGCTCTAGCGGGCAGAACAGATACGCAGTATTTT. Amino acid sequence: CASSLALAGRTDTQYF.

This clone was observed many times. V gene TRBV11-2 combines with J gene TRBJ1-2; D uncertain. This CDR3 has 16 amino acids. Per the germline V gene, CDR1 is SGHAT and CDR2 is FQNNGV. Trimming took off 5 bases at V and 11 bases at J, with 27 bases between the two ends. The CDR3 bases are TGTGCCAGCAGCCCCCTGCGAGGACGGGTTCTAGCTCCATACACCTTC. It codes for CASSPLRGRVLAPYTF.

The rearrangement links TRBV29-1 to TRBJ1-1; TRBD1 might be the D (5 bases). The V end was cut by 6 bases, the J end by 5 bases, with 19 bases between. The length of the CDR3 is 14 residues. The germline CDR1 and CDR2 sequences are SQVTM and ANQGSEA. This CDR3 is CSVRGGGAWTEAFF. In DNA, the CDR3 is TGCAGCGTCCGAGGCGGAGGGGCGTGGACTGAAGCTTTCTTT. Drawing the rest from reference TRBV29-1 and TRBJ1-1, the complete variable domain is SAVISQKPSRDICQRGTSLTIQCQVDSQVTMMFWYRQQPGQSLTLIATANQGSEATYESGFVIDKFPISRPNLTFSTLTVSNMSPEDSSIYLCSVRGGGAWTEAFFGQGTRLTVV.

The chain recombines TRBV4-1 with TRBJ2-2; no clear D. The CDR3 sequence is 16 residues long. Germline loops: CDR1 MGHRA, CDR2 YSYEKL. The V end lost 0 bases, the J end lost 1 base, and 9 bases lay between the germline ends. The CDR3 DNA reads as TGCGCCAGCAGCCAAGACCCCAGTTTGAACACCGGGGAGCTGTTTTTT. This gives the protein CASSQDPSLNTGELFF.

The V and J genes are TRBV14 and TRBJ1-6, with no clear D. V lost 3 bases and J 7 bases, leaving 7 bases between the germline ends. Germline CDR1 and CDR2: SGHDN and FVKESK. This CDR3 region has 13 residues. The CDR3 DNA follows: TGTGCCAGCAGCCATCTGAGGAATTCACCCCTCCACTTT. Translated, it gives CASSHLRNSPLHF. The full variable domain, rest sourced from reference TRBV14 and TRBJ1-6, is EAGVTQFPSHSVIEKGQTVTLRCDPISGHDNLYWYRRVMGKEIKFLLHFVKESKQDESGMPNNRFLAERTGGTYSTLKVQPAELEDSGVYFCASSHLRNSPLHFGNGTRLTVT.

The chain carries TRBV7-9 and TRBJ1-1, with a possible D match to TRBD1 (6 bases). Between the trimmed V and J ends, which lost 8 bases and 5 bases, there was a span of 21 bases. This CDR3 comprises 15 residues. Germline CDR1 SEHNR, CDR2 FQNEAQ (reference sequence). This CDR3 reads CASALLGGALTEAFF. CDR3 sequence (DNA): TGTGCCAGCGCTCTTTTAGGGGGGGCCTTGACTGAAGCTTTCTTT.

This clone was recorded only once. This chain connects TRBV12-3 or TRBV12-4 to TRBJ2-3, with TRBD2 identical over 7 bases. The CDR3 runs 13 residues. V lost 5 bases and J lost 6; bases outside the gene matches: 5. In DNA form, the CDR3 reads TGTGCCAGCAGTCGGACTAGAACGGATACGCAGTATTTT. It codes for CASSRTRTDTQYF.

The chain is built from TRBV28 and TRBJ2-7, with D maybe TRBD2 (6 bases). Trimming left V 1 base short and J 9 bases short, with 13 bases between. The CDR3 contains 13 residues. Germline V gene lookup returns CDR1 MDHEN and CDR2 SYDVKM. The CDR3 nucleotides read TGTGCCAGCAGTTTATCTTGGCGGGATGGGCAGTACTTC. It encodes CASSLSWRDGQYF.

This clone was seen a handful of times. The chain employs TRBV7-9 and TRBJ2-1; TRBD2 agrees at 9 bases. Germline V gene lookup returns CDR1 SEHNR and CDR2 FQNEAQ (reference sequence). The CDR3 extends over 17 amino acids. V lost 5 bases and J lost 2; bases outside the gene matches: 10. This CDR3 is CASSRRASGTTYNEQFF. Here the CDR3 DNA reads TGTGCCAGCAGCAGAAGGGCTAGCGGGACGACCTACAATGAGCAGTTCTTC.